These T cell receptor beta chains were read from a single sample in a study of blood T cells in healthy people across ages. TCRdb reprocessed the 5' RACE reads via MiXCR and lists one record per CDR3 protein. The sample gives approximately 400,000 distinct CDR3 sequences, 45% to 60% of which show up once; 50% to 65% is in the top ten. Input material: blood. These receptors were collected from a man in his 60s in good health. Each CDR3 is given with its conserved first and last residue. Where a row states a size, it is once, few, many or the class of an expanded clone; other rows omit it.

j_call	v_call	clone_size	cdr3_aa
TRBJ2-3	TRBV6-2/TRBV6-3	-	CASSYSGRVGGTQYF
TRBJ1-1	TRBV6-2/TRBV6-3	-	CASSSNHGQGKTEAFF
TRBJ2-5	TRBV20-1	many	CSAATGVETQYF
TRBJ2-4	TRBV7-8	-	CASSSTGLGDRGNIQYF
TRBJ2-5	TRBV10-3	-	CATQRPSGRAVEQYF
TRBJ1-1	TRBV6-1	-	CASSEAFPNTEAFF
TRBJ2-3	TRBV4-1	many	CASSLIPTSGTDTQYF
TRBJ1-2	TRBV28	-	CASEGQLNYGYTF
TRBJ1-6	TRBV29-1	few	CSVGDSLNSPLHF
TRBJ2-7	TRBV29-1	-	CSVEQGGLYEQYF
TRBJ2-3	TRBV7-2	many	CASSLDPGRTDTQYF
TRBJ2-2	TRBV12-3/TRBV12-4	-	CASTLSGSGAGELFF
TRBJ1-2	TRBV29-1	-	CSVEDRHRDYGYTF
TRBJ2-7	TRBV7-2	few	CASSPRVAAYEQYF
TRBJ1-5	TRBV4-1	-	CASSQGYGGAGGRQHF
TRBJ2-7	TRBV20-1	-	CSAPSTSGPTFYEQYF
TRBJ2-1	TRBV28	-	CASRPAWGTAYNEQFF
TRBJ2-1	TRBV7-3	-	CASSLTRTANNEQFF
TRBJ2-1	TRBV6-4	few	CASSDSSGSYNEQFF
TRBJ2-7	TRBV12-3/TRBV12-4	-	CASSFQTGIYEQYF
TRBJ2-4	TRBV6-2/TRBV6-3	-	CASSSNREPREQYF
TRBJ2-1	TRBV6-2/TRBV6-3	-	CASSYRTPRDNEQFF
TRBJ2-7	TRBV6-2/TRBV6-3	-	CASSTQRHSYEQYF
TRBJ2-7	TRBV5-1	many	CASSPRTSPGYEQYF
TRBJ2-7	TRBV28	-	CASSLSGGGVYEQYF
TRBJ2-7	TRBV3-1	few	CASSQGRDHYEQYF
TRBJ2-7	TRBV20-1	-	CSARNEYRGKQYF
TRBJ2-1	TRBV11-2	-	CASRRASSSEQFF
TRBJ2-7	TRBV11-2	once	CASSLDLREGGYEQYF
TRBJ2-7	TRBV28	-	CASSLGRGPLGHREQYF
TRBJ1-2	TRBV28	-	CASSLSGTGFYGYTF
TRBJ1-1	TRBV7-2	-	CASSLGGTGRWTEAFF
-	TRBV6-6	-	CASRLTETQYF
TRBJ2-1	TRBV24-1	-	CATSDPGDSNEQFF
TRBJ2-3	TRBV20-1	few	CSAGPLAESTDTQYF
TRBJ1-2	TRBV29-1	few	CSGGDRGNGYTF
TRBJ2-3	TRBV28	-	CASSQGRGSADTQYF
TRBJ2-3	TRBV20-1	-	CSARQGARGTDTQYF
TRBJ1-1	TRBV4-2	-	CASSQERNTEAFF
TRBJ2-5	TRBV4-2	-	CASSQDLLETQYF
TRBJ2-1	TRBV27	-	CASSVIAGGRKQFF
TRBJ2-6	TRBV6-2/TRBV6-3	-	CASSSSTAVLRANVLTF
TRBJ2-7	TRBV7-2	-	CASSKPGQENYEQYF